Listed here are 27 T cell receptor beta chains from one sample, sequenced in a study of blood T cell repertoires in COVID-19. The method was immunoSEQ multiplex PCR; TCRdb's version includes in-frame clones alone and lacks a portion of them. Altogether 200,000 to 250,000 clones are present, around 90% being singletons, with the ten largest covering just over 2.5%. The source material was PBMCs or T cells enriched from blood (not recorded which). The receptors were sampled from a woman in her 30s who had recovered from COVID-19.

The chain recombines TRBV11-2 with TRBJ2-3; maybe TRBD1 (5 bases). CDR1 is SGHAT and CDR2 is FQNNGV in the germline V gene. V was clipped by 3 bases and J by 3 bases, with 10 bases between them. This CDR3 comprises 14 residues. The DNA of the CDR3 is TGTGCCAGCAGCTTGGGGCTGGCTACAGATACGCAGTATTTT. This translates into CASSLGLATDTQYF.

The rearrangement uses TRBV28 and TRBJ2-5; no reliable D call. The CDR3 extends over 11 amino acids. The V end lost 5 bases, the J end lost 4 bases, and 5 bases lay between the germline ends. In germline, CDR1 is MDHEN, CDR2 SYDVKM. The CDR3 DNA reads TGTGCCAGCAGTCTTCGAGAGACCCAGTACTTC. This gives the protein CASSLRETQYF.

This clone was seen once. The genes are TRBV11-1 and TRBJ2-2; 7 nucleotides match TRBD2. Germline V gene sequence: CDR1 SGHAT, CDR2 FQDESV (reference sequence). V dropped 1 base and J dropped 7; count of bases not matched to a gene: 9. This CDR3 is built from 16 residues. This chain's CDR3 is CASSLDPSGAGGELFF. The CDR3 region has the DNA TGTGCCAGCAGCTTAGATCCCAGCGGGGCTGGCGGGGAGCTGTTTTTT.

This rearrangement joins TRBV5-5 to TRBJ1-1; 7 bases align to TRBD1. V lost 4 bases to trimming and J lost 1 base; unmatched junction nucleotides: 4. There are 14 residues in the CDR3. CDR1 is SGHKS and CDR2 is YYEKEE in the germline V gene (reference sequence). CDR3 bases: TGTGCCAGCAGCCCAGGACAGGCGAACACTGAAGCTTTCTTT. It is translated as CASSPGQANTEAFF.

V gene TRBV11-2 combines with J gene TRBJ2-5, with D perhaps TRBD2 (5 bases). The germline V and J ends were trimmed by 3 bases and 0 bases, with 11 bases remaining between them. The CDR3 loop spans 15 amino acids. Germline V gene data show CDR1 as SGHAT and CDR2 as FQNNGV. The CDR3 region has the DNA TGTGCCAGCAGCTTTTGGGAGACGTACCAAGAGACCCAGTACTTC. This gives the protein CASSFWETYQETQYF.

The V call is TRBV25-1, the J call TRBJ1-6, with TRBD1 as a possible D gene (6 bases). Germline assignment: CDR1 MGHDK and CDR2 SYGVNS. V gave up 5 bases and J gave up 9 bases, with 14 bases separating them. CDR3 length: 14 residues. This CDR3 reads CASSQTGISSPLHF. The CDR3 DNA is TGTGCCAGCAGTCAAACAGGGATTTCTTCACCCCTCCACTTT.

This clone appeared once. The chain links TRBV5-1 to TRBJ2-2, with TRBD1 matching over 7 bases. The junction had 6 bases not matched to a gene; V was cut back by 2 bases and J by 5 bases. The germline gives CDR1 SGHRS, CDR2 YFSETQ. CDR3 length: 15 amino acids. The chain's CDR3 is CASSFRQGRTGELFF. The CDR3 coding sequence is TGCGCCAGCAGCTTTCGACAGGGAAGGACCGGGGAGCTGTTTTTT.

The rearrangement uses TRBV3-1 (or the pseudogene TRBV3-2) and TRBJ1-2, with no clear D. Per the germline V gene, CDR1 is LGHDT and CDR2 is YNNKEL (reference sequence). V was shortened by 4 bases and J by 10 bases, with 19 bases between the two germline ends. The CDR3 covers 14 residues. The CDR3 loop is CASSPRVSVHHYTF. CDR3 DNA: TGTGCCAGCAGCCCCCGGGTCAGTGTTCACCACTACACCTTC.

This chain uses TRBV5-6 with TRBJ2-1, with D maybe TRBD2 (7 bases). This CDR3 has 14 residues. Trimming left V 3 bases short and J 7 bases short, with 14 bases between. Germline lookup yields CDR1 SGHDT and CDR2 YYEEEE. The CDR3 sequence: CASSYGGQDNEQFF. DNA for the CDR3: TGTGCCAGCAGCTACGGGGGGCAGGATAATGAGCAGTTCTTC.

Only one count was recorded for this clone. The V and J genes are TRBV2 and TRBJ1-2; 8 bases fit TRBD1. CDR1 and CDR2 from the germline V gene are SNHLY and FYNNEI. V gave up 2 bases and J gave up 8 bases; unmatched junction bases: 10. This CDR3 has 15 residues. For the CDR3, the DNA is TGTGCCAGCAGTGAACGTCTTGGGCAGGGGGCGGGCTACACCTTC. Translated: CASSERLGQGAGYTF.

The chain uses TRBV5-1 and TRBJ1-3; no clear D. Germline values: CDR1 SGHRS, CDR2 YFSETQ. V was trimmed by 0 bases and J by 0 bases, leaving 10 bases between them. This CDR3 region has 16 residues. The CDR3 sequence is CASSLVEGISGNTIYF. The DNA for the CDR3 is TGCGCCAGCAGCTTGGTCGAGGGCATCTCTGGAAACACCATATATTTT.

The V call is TRBV12-5, the J call TRBJ1-1; TRBD1 matches at 7 bases. The CDR3 is made up of 13 amino acids. V lost 2 bases and J lost 3; bases outside the gene matches: 0. The germline CDR1 and CDR2 sequences are LGHNT and FRNRAP. The CDR3 is CASGLTGDTEAFF. DNA for the CDR3: TGTGCTAGTGGTTTGACAGGGGACACTGAAGCTTTCTTT.

This chain links TRBV28 with TRBJ1-2; TRBD1 matches 10 bases. Germline loops: CDR1 MDHEN, CDR2 SYDVKM. The V and J ends lost 5 bases and 8 bases, in that order; junction bases with no gene match: 8. The CDR3 is made up of 14 amino acids. The CDR3: CASSPRQGAGGYTF. The CDR3 DNA reads TGTGCCAGCAGTCCAAGACAGGGGGCGGGAGGCTACACCTTC.

This chain connects TRBV4-2 to TRBJ2-5, with 8 bases identical to TRBD2. The CDR3 has 18 residues. V trimming: 2 bases; J trimming: 0 bases; junction bases outside the gene matches: 11. Looked up from germline, CDR1 is LGHNA and CDR2 is YNFKEQ. The CDR3 region has the DNA TGTGCCAGCAGCCAAAGTAACAGGCGGGGGGTGTACCAAGAGACCCAGTACTTC. It specifies CASSQSNRRGVYQETQYF.

This chain's CDR3 is CASFSGETYNEQFF. The CDR3 nucleotides are TGTGCCAGCTTCTCAGGGGAGACCTACAATGAGCAGTTCTTC. J is TRBJ2-1 and V is TRBV13, with a weak D call TRBD1 (6 bases). V lost 8 bases to trimming and J lost 2 bases, with 13 bases between them. Germline CDR1 PRHDT, CDR2 FYEKMQ (reference sequence). This CDR3 has 14 amino acids.

The J gene is TRBJ1-1, the V gene TRBV19; no reliable D call. Trimming shortened V by 3 bases and J by 11 bases, and 19 bases separated the two germline ends. This CDR3 contains 14 residues. Looked up from germline, CDR1 is LNHDA and CDR2 is SQIVND (reference sequence). The CDR3 here is CASSIEMGRIVAFF. CDR3 sequence (DNA): TGTGCCAGTAGTATTGAGATGGGCCGCATCGTGGCTTTCTTT.

V usage is TRBV7-2 and J usage is TRBJ1-2; D is possibly TRBD1 (6 bases). This CDR3 contains 17 residues. Trimming took 3 bases from V and 4 from J, leaving 21 bases between them. CDR1 SGHTA and CDR2 FQGNSA come from the germline V gene. The CDR3 DNA sequence: TGTGCCAGCAGCTTGGCCGGGACAACCGTCGGCGGCTATGGCTACACCTTC. It encodes CASSLAGTTVGGYGYTF.

The V gene is TRBV27, the J gene TRBJ2-7, with D possibly matching TRBD2 (6 bases). In germline, CDR1 is MNHEY, CDR2 SMNVEV (reference sequence). Trimming took 3 bases from V and 4 from J, leaving 19 bases between them. CDR3 length: 16 residues. The CDR3 reads CASSLGMGRNLYEQYF. The CDR3 DNA reads as TGTGCCAGCAGTTTGGGGATGGGGAGGAATCTATACGAGCAGTACTTC.

The chain joins TRBV2 to TRBJ1-1; the match to TRBD1 covers 10 bases. Germline CDR1 SNHLY, CDR2 FYNNEI. The trim removed 6 bases at V and 6 bases at J, leaving 10 bases unmatched. The CDR3 spans 15 residues. CDR3 sequence: CASRRGTGDFSEAFF. The DNA for the CDR3 is TGTGCCAGCAGGCGAGGGACAGGGGACTTTTCTGAAGCTTTCTTT.

V and J are TRBV12-3 or TRBV12-4 and TRBJ2-3, with D tentatively TRBD2 (6 bases). The CDR3 is 13 amino acids. The V gene lost 6 bases and the J gene lost 4 bases, with 11 bases spanning the gap. The CDR3 spells CASRSGWADTQYF. The CDR3 DNA reads as TGTGCCAGCAGGAGCGGGTGGGCAGATACGCAGTATTTT.

The chain uses TRBV2 and TRBJ1-1, with D possibly being TRBD1 (5 bases). V was trimmed by 6 bases and J by 6 bases, leaving 17 bases between them. This CDR3 is 14 amino acids long. The germline V gene has CDR1 SNHLY and CDR2 FYNNEI. CDR3 in DNA: TGTGCCAGCAGATGGGGGGGGTTGGGCGCTGAAGCTTTCTTT. Translation gives CASRWGGLGAEAFF.

The V call is TRBV5-1, the J call TRBJ1-1; TRBD1 is a possible D gene (5 bases). The germline V and J ends were trimmed by 1 base and 3 bases, with 7 bases remaining between them. CDR3 length: 13 amino acids. CDR1 and CDR2 from the germline V gene are SGHRS and YFSETQ. The DNA of the CDR3 is TGCGCCAGCAGCTTGCAAGGGGACACTGAAGCTTTCTTT. It translates to CASSLQGDTEAFF.

The V call is TRBV4-2, the J call TRBJ1-5, with a tentative D call TRBD1 (5 bases). The CDR3 is 13 residues long. V lost 1 base and J 4 bases, leaving 5 bases between the germline ends. Germline-derived CDR1 and CDR2 are LGHNA and YNFKEQ. CDR3 amino acids: CASSQAGNQPQHF. The CDR3 region has the DNA TGTGCCAGCAGCCAAGCAGGGAATCAGCCCCAGCATTTT.

This chain links TRBV9 with TRBJ2-1; 9 nucleotides line up with TRBD1. The CDR3 extends over 16 amino acids. CDR1 SGDLS and CDR2 YYNGEE come from the germline V gene. With 4 bases clipped from V and 8 bases from J, the junction kept 13 bases outside the gene matches. The chain's CDR3 is CASSRRLGQGSDEQFF. Here the CDR3 DNA reads TGTGCCAGCAGCCGACGTTTGGGACAGGGATCGGATGAGCAGTTCTTC.

The J gene is TRBJ2-7, the V gene TRBV7-3; the match to TRBD1 covers 8 bases. This CDR3 is 15 amino acids long. The V gene end was trimmed by 5 bases and the J gene end by 0 bases; junction bases not matched to a gene: 6. Germline V gene lookup returns CDR1 SGHTA and CDR2 FQGTGA. The CDR3 loop reads CASSPGTGGSYEQYF. The CDR3 nucleotides are TGTGCCAGCAGCCCCGGGACAGGTGGCTCCTACGAGCAGTACTTC. The full variable domain, completed using reference TRBV7-3 and TRBJ2-7, is GAGVSQTPSNKVTEKGKYVELRCDPISGHTALYWYRQSLGQGPEFLIYFQGTGAADDSGLPNDRFFAVRPEGSVSTLKIQRTERGDSAVYLCASSPGTGGSYEQYFGPGTRLTVT.

This rearrangement joins TRBV4-1 to TRBJ2-5; 7 nucleotides align to TRBD1. The germline V gene has CDR1 MGHRA and CDR2 YSYEKL. This CDR3 contains 14 residues. V was clipped by 1 base and J by 2 bases; unmatched bases: 1. In nucleotides, the CDR3 is TGCGCCAGCAGCCAAGCGGACAGGCAAGAGACCCAGTACTTC. Protein: CASSQADRQETQYF.

V and J are TRBV19 and TRBJ2-5, with a possible D match to TRBD1 (8 bases). Germline lookup yields CDR1 LNHDA and CDR2 SQIVND (reference sequence). The V gene lost 5 bases and the J gene lost 7 bases, with 14 bases spanning the gap. The CDR3 has 13 amino acids. The CDR3 nucleotides are TGTGCCAGTAGTGCACAGGGGGGGAGGACCCAGTACTTC. Its protein is CASSAQGGRTQYF.